These 15 T cell receptor beta chains were all obtained from the same sample, sequenced in a study of cytomegalovirus exposure and HLA in healthy donors. With 60 Vbeta and 13 Jbeta primers, the PCR was carried out. TCRdb keeps only in-frame clones here, not all; method: immunoSEQ multiplex PCR. Found here are approximately 30,000 clones, around two thirds of them singletons; the top ten hold roughly 20%. Sequencing was carried out using PBMCs. The source of these receptors is a man aged 50-59 years in good health and CMV-seropositive.

The chain is built from TRBV2 and TRBJ2-1, with D unresolved. This CDR3 contains 12 residues. Germline lookup yields CDR1 SNHLY and CDR2 FYNNEI. V was trimmed by 4 bases and J by 7 bases, leaving 8 bases between them. The CDR3 region has the DNA TGTGCCAGCAGTGTTGAACTTAATGAGCAGTTCTTC. Its protein is CASSVELNEQFF.

V is TRBV7-9 and J is TRBJ1-1; TRBD1 might be the D (6 bases). The CDR3 loop spans 14 amino acids. Germline CDR1 and CDR2: SEHNR and FQNEAQ (reference sequence). With 5 bases removed from V and 0 bases from J, the gap between germline ends came to 10 bases. CDR3 loop: CASSPDRLNTEAFF. DNA for the CDR3: TGTGCCAGCAGCCCGGACAGATTGAACACTGAAGCTTTCTTT.

This clone was detected only a few times. The chain joins TRBV11-2 to TRBJ2-1, with a possible D match to TRBD2 (6 bases). CDR1 and CDR2 from the germline V gene are SGHAT and FQNNGV. The CDR3 covers 14 residues. Trimming shortened V by 5 bases and J by 3 bases, and 11 bases separated the two germline ends. CDR3 protein: CASSRRGFYNEQFF. The CDR3 nucleotides read TGTGCCAGCAGCCGCCGGGGGTTCTACAATGAGCAGTTCTTC. Full variable domain (outside the CDR3, taken from reference TRBV11-2 and TRBJ2-1): EAGVAQSPRYKIIEKRQSVAFWCNPISGHATLYWYQQILGQGPKLLIQFQNNGVVDDSQLPKDRFSAERLKGVDSTLKIQPAKLEDSAVYLCASSRRGFYNEQFFGPGTRLTVL.

This chain links TRBV6-5 with TRBJ2-7; 8 bases are shared with TRBD2. Germline V lookup: CDR1 MNHEY, CDR2 SVGAGI. The junction had 6 bases not matched to a gene; V was cut back by 6 bases and J by 2 bases. CDR3 length equals 14 residues. In DNA, the CDR3 is TGTGCCAGCAGGACAAGCGGGGGTGCCTACGAGCAGTACTTC. It codes for CASRTSGGAYEQYF.

This chain joins TRBV7-2 and TRBJ2-3; no clear D. Trimming shortened V by 1 base and J by 6 bases, and 11 bases separated the two germline ends. The CDR3 is made up of 14 amino acids. Germline loops: CDR1 SGHTA, CDR2 FQGNSA. CDR3 loop: CASSLGLAPDTQYF. The CDR3 DNA follows: TGTGCCAGCAGCTTAGGGCTGGCCCCGGATACGCAGTATTTT.

This chain uses TRBV28 with TRBJ2-3; 8 bases match TRBD2. This CDR3 spans 15 amino acids. CDR1 is MDHEN and CDR2 is SYDVKM in the germline V gene. The J segment lost 4 bases and the V segment lost 7 bases, leaving 10 bases of the junction unmatched. CDR3 DNA sequence: TGTGCCAGCACACCCCCCATCGGGGGGGCAGATACGCAGTATTTT. Translation gives CASTPPIGGADTQYF. Combining the CDR3 with reference TRBV28 and TRBJ2-3 gives the whole variable domain DVKVTQSSRYLVKRTGEKVFLECVQDMDHENMFWYRQDPGLGLRLIYFSYDVKMKEKGDIPEGYSVSREKKERFSLILESASTNQTSMYLCASTPPIGGADTQYFGPGTRLTVL.

The J gene is TRBJ2-3, the V gene TRBV27, with D possibly being TRBD2 (5 bases). The CDR3 loop spans 12 amino acids. Germline CDR1 MNHEY, CDR2 SMNVEV (reference sequence). The V gene lost 5 bases and the J gene lost 8 bases, with 11 bases spanning the gap. This CDR3 reads CASSPMSGTQYF. The CDR3 region has the DNA TGTGCCAGCAGTCCGATGAGCGGTACGCAGTATTTT.

The chain carries TRBV2 and TRBJ2-5, with 9 nucleotides matching TRBD1. Germline V CDR1 and CDR2: SNHLY, FYNNEI. V lost 6 bases to trimming and J lost 7 bases; unmatched junction nucleotides: 0. The CDR3 length is 11 residues. The CDR3 bases are TGTGCCAGCAGGACAGGGGGGACCCAGTACTTC. It translates to CASRTGGTQYF. Using reference TRBV2 and TRBJ2-5 for the parts outside the CDR3, the full variable domain is EPEVTQTPSHQVTQMGQEVILRCVPISNHLYFYWYRQILGQKVEFLVSFYNNEISEKSEIFDDQFSVERPDGSNFTLKIRSTKLEDSAMYFCASRTGGTQYFGPGTRLLVL.

This clone has only one observation. The genes are TRBV7-9 and TRBJ1-4; 7 bases map to TRBD1. CDR3 length equals 16 residues. From germline, CDR1 is SEHNR and CDR2 FQNEAQ (reference sequence). After removal of 7 bases from V and 4 bases from J, the junction contained 12 bases not matched to a gene. The CDR3 DNA reads as TGTGCCAGCACCCTAGATTGGTACAGGGGTAATGAAAAACTGTTTTTT. It yields the protein CASTLDWYRGNEKLFF.

The V call is TRBV29-1, the J call TRBJ2-7; D might be TRBD1 (6 bases). The V and J ends lost 4 bases and 4 bases respectively, with 8 bases between them. In germline, CDR1 is SQVTM, CDR2 ANQGSEA. This CDR3 is built from 11 residues. In DNA, the CDR3 is TGCAGCGTTGGGACAGCTTACGAGCAGTACTTC. Amino acid sequence: CSVGTAYEQYF.

The gene calls are TRBV29-1 and TRBJ2-7, with a weak D call TRBD2 (6 bases). Trimming removed 7 bases at V and 0 bases at J, with 10 bases between. The CDR3 consists of 12 residues. The V gene's germline CDR1 is SQVTM and CDR2 ANQGSEA. The CDR3 is CSGRDFSYEQYF. The CDR3 DNA reads TGCAGCGGCCGGGACTTCTCCTACGAGCAGTACTTC.

The chain links TRBV27 to TRBJ2-6; D may be TRBD1 (5 bases). The CDR3 loop spans 14 amino acids. V was pared by 4 bases and J by 3 bases, with 7 bases between. Germline values: CDR1 MNHEY, CDR2 SMNVEV (reference sequence). The CDR3 region is CASSSTVGANVLTF. CDR3 DNA: TGTGCCAGCAGTTCGACAGTTGGGGCCAACGTCCTGACTTTC.

This clone was recorded only once. The chain links TRBV18 to TRBJ2-5; 9 bases line up with TRBD1. CDR1 and CDR2 from the germline V gene are KGHSH and LQKENI. The CDR3 extends over 15 amino acids. Trimming took 4 bases from V and 4 from J; bases not matched to a gene: 7. CDR3 coding DNA: TGTGCCAGCTCACAGGGACAGGGAATAGGAGAGACCCAGTACTTC. Its translation: CASSQGQGIGETQYF.

The chain is built from TRBV5-4 and TRBJ2-1; TRBD2 is a possible D gene (6 bases). Trimming removed 4 bases from V and 9 bases from J, with 14 bases in between. The germline CDR1 and CDR2 sequences are SGHNT and YYREEE (reference sequence). This CDR3 comprises 13 residues. CDR3 sequence reads: CASSPGSETEQFF. The CDR3 bases are TGTGCCAGCAGCCCCGGGAGCGAAACTGAGCAGTTCTTC.

The rearrangement links TRBV10-3 to TRBJ1-1; D uncertain. The germline V and J ends were trimmed by 6 bases and 1 base, with 12 bases remaining between them. The CDR3 totals 14 residues. Germline V gives CDR1 ENHRY, CDR2 SYGVKD. CDR3 sequence reads: CAIRKLGQNTEAFF. CDR3 sequence (DNA): TGTGCCATCAGAAAACTGGGCCAGAACACTGAAGCTTTCTTT.